Listed below are T cell receptor beta chains from one sample, sequenced in a study of cytomegalovirus exposure and HLA in healthy donors. Repertoires were generated with immunoSEQ multiplex PCR, while TCRdb's copy carries only in-frame clones and drops some. The sample carries fewer than 200,000 clones, 82% recorded once. The sample consisted of PBMCs. The receptor set was obtained from a male donor in good health and CMV-seronegative. CDR3s include the opening cysteine and the closing phenylalanine or tryptophan. Fields, in order: V gene, CDR3 protein.

v_call: TRBV11-2
cdr3_aa: CASSLDGGTSGGGGQFF

v_call: TRBV2
cdr3_aa: CASREGRDRGLAGELFF

v_call: TRBV28
cdr3_aa: CASSFGADDYNEQFF

v_call: TRBV10-1
cdr3_aa: CASSKTVNTEAFF

v_call: TRBV27
cdr3_aa: CASSFLDRAHEQYF

v_call: TRBV4-3
cdr3_aa: CASSQETGLEAFF

v_call: TRBV27
cdr3_aa: CATWDRGYEQYF

v_call: TRBV25-1
cdr3_aa: CASSASMLTGANYGYTF

v_call: TRBV6-5
cdr3_aa: CASSYSRGAGANVLTF

v_call: TRBV19
cdr3_aa: CASSTPQYSNQPQHF

v_call: TRBV11-2
cdr3_aa: CASSYSGTGGSYEQYF

v_call: TRBV6-1
cdr3_aa: CASILPSNTEAFF

v_call: TRBV6-1
cdr3_aa: CASSAGTAGGEQYF

v_call: TRBV4-1
cdr3_aa: CASSQSIGGGNQPQHF

v_call: TRBV19
cdr3_aa: CASSLGQGRAEAFF

v_call: TRBV7-9
cdr3_aa: CASSLVRTEAFF

v_call: TRBV7-2
cdr3_aa: CASSRGQGKNIQYF

v_call: TRBV18
cdr3_aa: CASSPGDRGVGQPQHF

v_call: TRBV5-1
cdr3_aa: CASSLDGRGNQPQHF

v_call: TRBV6-1
cdr3_aa: CASSDLRQGEQYF

v_call: TRBV6-5
cdr3_aa: CASRHNGRGLYGYTF

v_call: TRBV7-8
cdr3_aa: CVTTPGQGMNTEAFF

v_call: TRBV6-1
cdr3_aa: CASSEPGLADNEQFF

v_call: TRBV28
cdr3_aa: CASSLPPGSVGYEQYF

v_call: TRBV18
cdr3_aa: CASSPLNRGPGDEQYF

v_call: TRBV7-8
cdr3_aa: CASSLAVQGGTEAFF

v_call: TRBV19
cdr3_aa: CASSADRGRSPLHF

v_call: TRBV2
cdr3_aa: CASSVNQISYEQYF

v_call: TRBV27
cdr3_aa: CASAEGQLISGNTIYF

v_call: TRBV5-3
cdr3_aa: CARRPTGPAYEQYF

v_call: TRBV25-1
cdr3_aa: CASRAGGQGYSYGYTF

v_call: TRBV11-2
cdr3_aa: CASSLVTREAFF

v_call: TRBV29-1
cdr3_aa: CSVGQANTEAFF

v_call: TRBV5-4
cdr3_aa: CASSQGGTGLNEQFF

v_call: TRBV2
cdr3_aa: CASSRQGKNEQYF

v_call: TRBV2
cdr3_aa: CASMVAGGWDTQYF

v_call: TRBV7-9
cdr3_aa: CSSSLVGVWAEQYF

v_call: TRBV19
cdr3_aa: CASSTRTGPRNYGYTF

v_call: TRBV4-1
cdr3_aa: CASSQSGTGLGEQFF